What follows describes a single T cell receptor (beta chain). Assay used: immunoSEQ multiplex PCR; TCRdb lists only in-frame clones, some missing. The table lists 150,000 to 200,000 clones, more than 75% of them singletons, with about 18% in the top ten. The record originates from a study of blood T cell repertoires in COVID-19. Looking at the study overall: In each case, the material was cDNA or gDNA derived from T cells, B-cell-depleted T cells, or PBMCs.

The CDR3 is 14 residues long. Germline values: CDR1 SGHRS, CDR2 YFSETQ. The V gene end was trimmed by 1 base and the J gene end by 5 bases; junction bases not matched to a gene: 2. The chain is built from TRBV5-1 and TRBJ1-1; 10 bases agree with TRBD1. This TCR was sampled from a man in his 60s with active or convalescent COVID-19. Specimen: peripheral blood. CDR3 nucleotides: TGCGCCAGCAGCTTGCTGGGACAGGGGACTGAAGCTTTCTTT. It specifies CASSLLGQGTEAFF.